Presented here are 17 T cell receptor beta chains from one specimen sequenced in a study of T-cell reconstitution after alpha-beta-depleted transplantation in children. The authors prepared the TCRbeta library with unique molecular identifiers. One entry per CDR3 protein results from TCRdb running MiXCR on the PCR reads. The table shows some 180,000 distinct CDR3 sequences, with under 8.5% occurring only once. Specimen: PBMCs, collected before TCRalphabeta/CD19-depleted stem cell transplant. The receptors originated from a boy aged 2-9 years with acute lymphoblastic leukemia, due to receive a stem cell transplant.

At least ten counts were recorded for this clonotype. The chain recombines TRBV7-2 with TRBJ1-3, with no clear D. The length of the CDR3 is 15 residues. Germline V gives CDR1 SGHTA, CDR2 FQGNSA. V shed 3 bases and J shed 4 bases, with 13 bases lying between them. CDR3 DNA sequence: TGTGCCAGCAGCTTGAGGCAGTCGTGGGGAAACACCATATATTTT. Residues: CASSLRQSWGNTIYF.

This sequence joins TRBV11-3 and TRBJ2-1; 9 nucleotides match TRBD2. This CDR3 is built from 14 residues. V lost 4 bases and J lost 10; bases outside the gene matches: 8. Looked up from germline, CDR1 is SGHNT and CDR2 is YENEEA. CDR3 sequence reads: CASSSLAGVFEQFF. CDR3 sequence (DNA): TGTGCCAGCAGCTCATTAGCGGGAGTTTTCGAGCAGTTCTTC.

This clonotype was counted at least ten times. This chain's CDR3 is CASSFRAGVEEAFF. CDR3 nucleotide sequence: TGTGCCAGCAGTTTTAGGGCAGGAGTAGAAGAAGCTTTCTTT. The chain joins TRBV12-3 or TRBV12-4 to TRBJ1-1; unclear D gene. The length of the CDR3 is 14 residues. The V gene lost 3 bases and the J gene lost 8 bases, with 16 bases spanning the gap.

The sample holds a few counts of this clonotype. V is TRBV5-1 and J is TRBJ2-7, with 10 bases identical to TRBD2. Losses at the gene ends were 4 bases for V and 0 bases for J; bases not matched to a gene: 7. There are 16 residues in the CDR3. Germline lookup yields CDR1 SGHRS and CDR2 YFSETQ. This chain's CDR3 is CASSRTGTSDSYEQYF. Here the CDR3 DNA reads TGCGCCAGCAGCCGAACCGGGACTAGCGACTCCTACGAGCAGTACTTC.

Only a few counts were recorded for this clonotype. The CDR3 DNA follows: TGTGCCAGCAGCAAGAGCGGGACGGTGTACAATGAGCAGTTCTTC. This encodes CASSKSGTVYNEQFF. The chain has TRBV11-2 and TRBJ2-1; 7 bases fit TRBD2. The CDR3 runs 15 residues. Trimming at V came to 5 bases and at J to 4 bases, leaving 8 bases not matched to a gene. Germline V gives CDR1 SGHAT, CDR2 FQNNGV.

This chain links TRBV6-1 with TRBJ1-1, with a tentative D call TRBD1 (5 bases). The CDR3 loop spans 15 amino acids. V was trimmed by 6 bases and J by 0 bases, leaving 14 bases between them. Germline V gene data show CDR1 as MNHNS and CDR2 as SASEGT. CDR3 DNA: TGTGCCAGCAGCACAGGTGGGGCTTTGAACACTGAAGCTTTCTTT. As protein: CASSTGGALNTEAFF.

Ten or more counts support this clonotype. The genes are TRBV28 and TRBJ1-5, with TRBD1 as a possible D gene (5 bases). This CDR3 has 18 amino acids. V was cut by 7 bases and J by 0 bases, with 22 bases left in between. From germline, CDR1 is MDHEN and CDR2 SYDVKM. This CDR3 reads CASTKTELYEDSNQPQHF. As DNA, the CDR3 is TGTGCCAGCACTAAGACAGAATTATATGAAGATAGCAATCAGCCCCAGCATTTT.

At least ten counts were recorded for this clonotype. The chain carries TRBV5-1 and TRBJ2-7, with D tentatively TRBD1 or TRBD2 (5 bases each). Looked up from germline, CDR1 is SGHRS and CDR2 is YFSETQ. V shed 4 bases and J shed 0 bases, with 23 bases lying between them. The CDR3 runs to 18 residues. The CDR3 sequence is CASSPGLVRGASSYEQYF. The CDR3 DNA follows: TGCGCCAGCAGCCCCGGCCTAGTGCGAGGGGCCAGCTCCTACGAGCAGTACTTC.

The table lists this clonotype with many counts. The V call is TRBV15, the J call TRBJ1-2; 9 nucleotides line up with TRBD1. Germline CDR1 and CDR2: LNHNV and YYDKDF (reference sequence). The CDR3 contains 13 residues. V trimming: 1 base; J trimming: 6 bases; junction bases outside the gene matches: 0. The CDR3 DNA is TGTGCCACCAGCAGAGGGGACAGGGATGGCTACACCTTC. It translates to CATSRGDRDGYTF. Complete variable domain (other parts from reference TRBV15 and TRBJ1-2): DAMVIQNPRYQVTQFGKPVTLSCSQTLNHNVMYWYQQKSSQAPKLLFHYYDKDFNNEADTPDNFQSRRPNTSFCFLDIRSPGLGDTAMYLCATSRGDRDGYTFGSGTRLTVV.

This clonotype has more than one count but fewer than ten. The chain joins TRBV6-2 or TRBV6-3 to TRBJ2-1; D not certain. This CDR3 is 13 amino acids long. V was shortened by 6 bases and J by 6 bases, with 12 bases between the two germline ends. Germline CDR1 reads MNHEY; CDR2 reads SVGEGT. CDR3 sequence: CASSPTYTNEQFF. The CDR3 nucleotides are TGTGCCAGCAGCCCTACCTATACCAATGAGCAGTTCTTC.

Comment on this clonotype: Being one base from a much bigger clone, this may be a read error. The chain has TRBV7-2 and TRBJ2-7; the D gene is possibly TRBD2 (6 bases). This CDR3 region has 13 residues. Germline values: CDR1 SGHTA, CDR2 FQGNSA. This CDR3 is CAGSLGGEREQYF. Here the CDR3 DNA reads TGTGCCGGCAGCTTAGGAGGGGAAAGGGAGCAGTACTTC.

This clonotype was seen many times. V gene TRBV7-9 combines with J gene TRBJ2-5; D uncertain. Per the germline V gene, CDR1 is SEHNR and CDR2 is FQNEAQ (reference sequence). The V end lost 8 bases, the J end lost 2 bases, and 12 bases lay between the germline ends. The CDR3 length is 13 residues. CDR3 bases: TGTGCCAGCTCCACTATCGGTCAAGAGACCCAGTACTTC. Translated: CASSTIGQETQYF.

The chain links TRBV11-3 to TRBJ2-1, with TRBD2 matching over 14 bases. Germline CDR1 reads SGHNT; CDR2 reads YENEEA. V was clipped by 4 bases and J by 8 bases; unmatched bases: 7. This CDR3 spans 16 amino acids. CDR3 loop: CASSSPGTSGRDEQFF. In nucleotides, the CDR3 is TGTGCCAGCAGCTCCCCCGGGACTAGCGGGAGAGATGAGCAGTTCTTC.

The chain combines TRBV20-1 with TRBJ2-1; TRBD2 aligns across 13 bases. This CDR3 has 15 residues. The germline V gene encodes CDR1 DFQATT and CDR2 SNEGSKA (reference sequence). The V segment lost 6 bases and the J segment 8 bases; nucleotides outside the gene matches: 10. The CDR3 bases are TGCAGTGCCCTAAAACCCGGACTAGCGGGGGATGAGCAGTTCTTC. Residues: CSALKPGLAGDEQFF.

This clonotype was seen many times. The V and J genes are TRBV7-2 and TRBJ2-5; D tentatively fits TRBD1 or TRBD2 (6 bases each). This CDR3 contains 16 residues. CDR1 is SGHTA, CDR2 FQGNSA, per germline. The V end lost 1 base, the J end lost 0 bases, and 12 bases lay between the germline ends. CDR3: CASSLVLGGHQETQYF. The CDR3 region has the DNA TGTGCCAGCAGCTTAGTGTTGGGGGGCCACCAAGAGACCCAGTACTTC.

This clonotype was detected a few times. V gene TRBV28 combines with J gene TRBJ2-7; 13 nucleotides align to TRBD2. This CDR3 is 19 amino acids long. The germline V gene encodes CDR1 MDHEN and CDR2 SYDVKM. Trimming at V came to 4 bases and at J to 2 bases, leaving 14 bases not matched to a gene. CDR3 sequence reads: CASSYSGLAGISSAYEQYF. CDR3 coding DNA: TGTGCCAGCAGTTATTCGGGACTAGCGGGAATCAGCAGCGCCTACGAGCAGTACTTC.

At least ten counts were recorded for this clonotype. The J gene is TRBJ2-1, the V gene TRBV20-1; a weak D match, TRBD2 (6 bases). CDR1 is DFQATT, CDR2 SNEGSKA, per germline (reference sequence). Trimming took 6 bases from V and 0 from J, leaving 15 bases between them. CDR3 length equals 15 residues. The CDR3 DNA reads TGCAGTGCCCCCGTGGCGGGGAGCTCCTACAATGAGCAGTTCTTC. This codes for CSAPVAGSSYNEQFF.